The 14 T cell receptor beta chains below were found in one sample sequenced in a study of glioma-infiltrating T cells. The iRepertoire nested amplicon-rescue multiplex PCR amplified TCR alpha and beta CDR3s from RNA. TCRdb analysed the multiplex PCR reads with MiXCR anew, one entry per CDR3 protein. The sample lists approximately 400,000 distinct CDR3 sequences, 35% to 45% seen once, with around 12% in the top ten. The sequenced material came from glioma tissue, nonneoplastic brain tissue, or PBMCs (not recorded which). Receptors originate from a human donor with low-grade glioma or glioblastoma, undergoing nonglioma brain surgery, or in good health (not recorded which).

The genes are TRBV5-4 and TRBJ1-4; D not certain. Germline CDR1 SGHNT, CDR2 YYREEE (reference sequence). The CDR3 runs to 15 residues. Trimming took 0 bases from V and 6 from J, leaving 12 bases between them. The CDR3 sequence: CASSLAADTYEKLFF. The CDR3 DNA follows: TGTGCCAGCAGCTTGGCGGCGGATACTTATGAAAAACTGTTTTTT.

The chain has TRBV27 and TRBJ2-7, with D possibly matching TRBD1 (6 bases). CDR3 size: 14 residues. V was clipped by 5 bases and J by 2 bases, with 13 bases between them. From germline, CDR1 is MNHEY and CDR2 SMNVEV (reference sequence). DNA for the CDR3: TGTGCCAGCAGTGTAAAGGGGGATACCTACGAGCAGTACTTC. Translation gives CASSVKGDTYEQYF.

On this clonotype itself: A much larger clone is a single base away; this may be a read error. V is TRBV6-1 and J is TRBJ2-2; 9 nucleotides line up with TRBD2. The CDR3 loop spans 17 amino acids. V lost 8 bases and J lost 4; bases outside the gene matches: 14. Germline CDR1 reads MNHNS; CDR2 reads SASEGT. The CDR3 sequence: CASGPPYSGSFTGELFF. The CDR3 DNA is TGTGCCAGCGGTCCCCCTTATAGCGGGAGTTTCACCGGGGAGCTGTTTTTT.

V usage is TRBV28 and J usage is TRBJ2-7; possible D gene TRBD2, 6 bases. Trimming took off 3 bases at V and 0 bases at J, with 27 bases between the two ends. The CDR3 loop spans 20 amino acids. Germline V gene data show CDR1 as MDHEN and CDR2 as SYDVKM. The CDR3 bases are TGTGCCAGCAGTTTCCCCCAGAAGAGAATACTAGTGGGGGGCTCCTACGAGCAGTACTTC. Its protein product is CASSFPQKRILVGGSYEQYF.

A single count supports this clonotype. The chain is built from TRBV7-9 and TRBJ2-7; a possible D gene is TRBD2 (7 bases). Germline loops: CDR1 SEHNR, CDR2 FQNEAQ (reference sequence). The CDR3 totals 19 residues. Trimming cost V 5 bases and J 2 bases, with 28 bases left between them. DNA for the CDR3: TGTGCCAGCAGCCCGAGGTTAGGGGGGGCCGCGGGAAACCCCTACGAGCAGTACTTC. Amino acid sequence: CASSPRLGGAAGNPYEQYF.

The chain combines TRBV4-1 with TRBJ2-5; D ambiguous. The CDR3 spans 14 residues. Germline assignment: CDR1 MGHRA and CDR2 YSYEKL. The V end lost 5 bases, the J end lost 0 bases, and 10 bases lay between the germline ends. The CDR3 sequence: CASSGWAHQETQYF. The CDR3 coding sequence is TGCGCCAGCAGCGGGTGGGCTCACCAAGAGACCCAGTACTTC.

This chain links TRBV14 with TRBJ2-7, with a weak D call TRBD2 (5 bases). The CDR3 runs to 16 residues. Germline CDR1 is SGHDN and CDR2 is FVKESK. Trimming left V 4 bases short and J 1 base short, with 17 bases between. The CDR3 nucleotides read TGTGCCAGCAGCCCCAGAGGAGCCAGGAGGTCCTACGAGCAGTACTTC. This codes for CASSPRGARRSYEQYF.

This clonotype has a single count. V gene TRBV29-1 combines with J gene TRBJ2-1; 7 bases agree with TRBD2. Germline lookup yields CDR1 SQVTM and CDR2 ANQGSEA. Trimming took 3 bases from V and 0 from J; bases not matched to a gene: 2. The CDR3 has 14 amino acids. The CDR3 DNA reads TGCAGCGTTGAGCGGGGGAGCTCCTACAATGAGCAGTTCTTC. This translates into CSVERGSSYNEQFF.

The chain combines TRBV16 with TRBJ2-7; D gene uncertain. CDR3 size: 12 residues. Germline V gene sequence: CDR1 KGHSY, CDR2 FQNENV. The V gene lost 3 bases and the J gene lost 4 bases, with 7 bases spanning the gap. DNA of the CDR3: TGTGCCAGCAGCCAGATCCGTTACGAGCAGTACTTC. Protein: CASSQIRYEQYF.

This clonotype was counted between two and nine times. J is TRBJ1-1 and V is TRBV4-3; 7 bases fit TRBD1. The CDR3 loop spans 15 amino acids. Trimming at V came to 4 bases and at J to 1 base, leaving 6 bases not matched to a gene. Germline V gene lookup returns CDR1 LGHNA and CDR2 YSLEER. The CDR3, as DNA: TGCGCCAGCAGCCGCGACAGGGTTTGGAACACTGAAGCTTTCTTT. Translated: CASSRDRVWNTEAFF.

To note about this clonotype: One junction end disagrees with the germline gene, perhaps due to a read error. V gene TRBV27 combines with J gene TRBJ2-1; 13 bases line up with TRBD2. Germline V CDR1 and CDR2: MNHEY, SMNVEV (reference sequence). The CDR3 covers 15 residues. The CDR3 DNA is TGTGCCAGCAGCCCTGGGACTAGCGGGAACAATGAGCAGTTATTC. This sequence encodes CASSPGTSGNNEQLF.

Of note for this clonotype: The junction departs from germline at one end; a sequencing error may be responsible. V is TRBV7-7 and J is TRBJ2-5; D is unresolved. The assigned J gene may be wrong: the sequence end matches TRBJ2-1 better. This CDR3 has 14 amino acids. Germline CDR1 is SSHAT and CDR2 is FNYEAQ (reference sequence). In DNA, the CDR3 is TGTGCTAGCAGCTTAATGGGCAACCCCCATGAGCAGTTCTTC. Translated: CASSLMGNPHEQFF.

A single count supports this clonotype. A read error may produce the germline difference seen at one junction end. The V gene is TRBV19, the J gene TRBJ1-5; D gene uncertain. Germline V CDR1 and CDR2: LNHDA, SQIVND (reference sequence). This CDR3 region has 13 residues. CDR3 in amino acids: CASSKPNNQPQRF. CDR3 sequence (DNA): TGTGCCAGTAGTAAGCCGAACAATCAGCCCCAGCGTTTT.

The gene calls are TRBV7-2 and TRBJ2-2; 9 bases are shared with TRBD2. The CDR3 has 16 amino acids. In germline, CDR1 is SGHTA, CDR2 FQGNSA. V lost 5 bases and J lost 1; bases outside the gene matches: 5. The CDR3 nucleotides read TGTGCCAGCAGCAAGGGGACTAGCCAGAACACCGGGGAGCTGTTTTTT. Translating it yields CASSKGTSQNTGELFF.